The present entry profiles one T cell receptor beta chain with its context. This sample was included in a study of shared clonotypes between healthy human individuals. Assay: immunoSEQ multiplex PCR; the TCRdb copy retains only in-frame clones and omits some. The sample carries 2 million to 2.5 million clones, roughly 93% recorded once. There were no recent acute infections or vaccinations among the donors, who were healthy HIV-negative adults. This receptor was obtained from a man younger than 30 in good health. Some clones in this sample may be carry-over from other donors' samples. The sample consisted of naive CD4+ T cells from PBMCs. The subset is: CD45RA+ positively selected.

DNA for the CDR3: TGCGCCAGCAGCCAAGACCGGCAGGCGCGCTACACCTTC. This codes for CASSQDRQARYTF. J is TRBJ1-2 and V is TRBV4-1; D gene uncertain. The CDR3 consists of 13 residues. Germline V lookup: CDR1 MGHRA, CDR2 YSYEKL. V lost 0 bases and J 9 bases, leaving 11 bases between the germline ends.